The clone carrying this T cell receptor (beta chain) was counted only a few times. What it recognizes is unknown. The data stem from a study of T cells in Graves' hyperthyroidism and ophthalmopathy. Study-level findings and limits: The model forecast ophthalmopathy, anticipating it by a median approximately 7 months before onset.

The CDR3 contains 15 residues. V lost 7 bases, J lost 4 bases, and 19 bases lay in between. Using RNA transcripts as the source, TCR beta CDR3 regions were amplified. When the TCR CDR3 underwent first-round RT-PCR, the HTBI primer set was used. TCRdb analysed the multiplex PCR reads with MiXCR anew, one entry per CDR3 protein. The sample records roughly 510,000 distinct CDR3 sequences, less than 25% being singletons. The clonotype originates from a man between 18 and 29 years old with Graves' hyperthyroidism. The chain recombines TRBV12-3 or TRBV12-4 with TRBJ1-1; tentatively, D is TRBD1 (5 bases). Input material: blood. CDR3 sequence (DNA): TGTGCCAGCACCCTGGGGGGGGGGGGGATCACTGAAGCTTTCTTT. This gives the protein CASTLGGGGITEAFF.